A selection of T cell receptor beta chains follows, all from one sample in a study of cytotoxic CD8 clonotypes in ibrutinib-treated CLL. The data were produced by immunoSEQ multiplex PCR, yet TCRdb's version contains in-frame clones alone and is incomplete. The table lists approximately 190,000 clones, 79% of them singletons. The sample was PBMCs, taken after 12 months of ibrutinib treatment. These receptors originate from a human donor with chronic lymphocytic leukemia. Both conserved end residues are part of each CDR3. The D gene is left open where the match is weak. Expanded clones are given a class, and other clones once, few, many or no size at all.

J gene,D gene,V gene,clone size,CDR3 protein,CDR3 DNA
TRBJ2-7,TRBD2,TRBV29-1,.,CSVGEREAPYEQYF,TGCAGCGTTGGAGAGCGGGAGGCCCCCTACGAGCAGTACTTC
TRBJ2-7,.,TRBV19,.,CASRSGGEGYEQYF,TGTGCCAGTAGGTCGGGCGGAGAGGGTTACGAGCAGTACTTC
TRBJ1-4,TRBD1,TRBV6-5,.,CASRPRTGPNEKLFF,TGTGCCAGCAGACCACGGACAGGACCTAATGAAAAACTGTTTTTT
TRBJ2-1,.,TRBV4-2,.,CASSPFDVRDEQFF,TGTGCCAGCAGCCCCTTTGATGTCCGGGATGAGCAGTTCTTC
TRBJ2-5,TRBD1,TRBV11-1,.,CASSPYKGTGETQYF,TGTGCCAGCAGCCCCTACAAGGGGACAGGGGAGACCCAGTACTTC
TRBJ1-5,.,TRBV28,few,CASSLRGDQPQHF,TGTGCCAGCAGTTTGAGGGGGGATCAGCCCCAGCATTTT
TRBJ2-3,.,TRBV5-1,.,CASSFGGPEDTQYF,TGCGCCAGCAGCTTTGGGGGGCCGGAAGATACGCAGTATTTT
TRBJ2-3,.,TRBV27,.,CASSHGLVTDTQYF,TGTGCCAGCAGCCACGGACTTGTCACAGATACGCAGTATTTT
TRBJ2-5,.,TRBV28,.,CASRPAIQETQYF,TGTGCCAGCAGGCCGGCTATTCAAGAGACCCAGTACTTC
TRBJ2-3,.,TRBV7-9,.,CASSPKQRLADTQYF,TGTGCCAGCAGCCCGAAGCAAAGATTAGCAGATACGCAGTATTTT
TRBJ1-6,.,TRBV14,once,CASSQRTYSYNSPLHF,TGTGCCAGCAGCCAAAGGACCTACTCCTATAATTCACCCCTCCACTTT
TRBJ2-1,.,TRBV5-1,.,CASSNPANGTYNEQFF,TGCGCCAGCTCAAATCCCGCTAACGGAACCTACAATGAGCAGTTCTTC
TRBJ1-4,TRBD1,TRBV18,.,CASSPFEQGDEKLFF,TGTGCCAGCTCACCATTCGAACAGGGGGATGAAAAACTGTTTTTT
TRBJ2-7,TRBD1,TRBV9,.,CASSVTLGTGSHEQYF,TGTGCCAGCAGCGTAACCCTCGGGACAGGGTCGCACGAGCAGTACTTC
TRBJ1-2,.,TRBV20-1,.,CSANRDYGYTF,TGCAGTGCTAACAGGGACTATGGCTACACCTTC
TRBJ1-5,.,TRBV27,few,CASSFTQGTQPQHF,TGTGCCAGCAGTTTTACCCAGGGGACTCAGCCCCAGCATTTT
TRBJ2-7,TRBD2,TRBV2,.,CASSDPAGESYEQYF,TGTGCCAGCAGTGATCCAGCGGGAGAATCCTACGAGCAGTACTTC
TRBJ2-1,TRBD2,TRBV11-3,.,CASSFSGENYNEQFF,TGTGCCAGCAGCTTCAGCGGGGAAAATTACAATGAGCAGTTCTTC
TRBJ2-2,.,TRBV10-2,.,CASSPGRGGGTGELFF,TGCGCCAGCAGTCCGGGAAGGGGTGGAGGCACCGGGGAGCTGTTTTTT
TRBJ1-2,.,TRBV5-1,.,CASSPTSGNANYGYTF,TGCGCCAGCAGCCCTACTTCAGGGAACGCTAACTATGGCTACACCTTC
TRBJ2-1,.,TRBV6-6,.,CASNGGSSYNEQFF,TGTGCCAGCAACGGCGGAAGCTCCTACAATGAGCAGTTCTTC
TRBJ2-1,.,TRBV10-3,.,CAISDSLAGEQFF,TGTGCCATCAGTGATTCACTAGCCGGTGAGCAGTTCTTC
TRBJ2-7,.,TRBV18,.,CASSLQGYEQYF,TGTGCCAGCTCACTCCAGGGATACGAGCAGTACTTC
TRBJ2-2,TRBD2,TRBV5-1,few,CASSLPARGVAGGGTGELFF,TGCGCCAGCAGCTTACCCGCTCGAGGCGTAGCGGGAGGGGGTACCGGGGAGCTGTTTTTT
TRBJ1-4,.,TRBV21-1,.,CASSRGQGEEKLFF,TGTGCCAGCAGCAGGGGACAGGGGGAGGAAAAACTGTTTTTT
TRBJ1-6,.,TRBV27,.,CASRGGERADSPLHF,TGTGCCAGCAGGGGAGGGGAGAGGGCGGATTCACCCCTCCACTTT
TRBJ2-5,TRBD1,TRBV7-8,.,CASSSGQVPETQYF,TGTGCCAGCAGCTCGGGACAGGTGCCTGAGACCCAGTACTTC
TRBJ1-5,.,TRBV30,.,CAWRARGRGGQPQHF,TGTGCCTGGAGGGCAAGGGGTAGGGGAGGCCAGCCCCAGCATTTT
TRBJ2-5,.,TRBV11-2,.,CASSLRGQSTGLAQYF,TGTGCCAGCAGCCTCAGAGGGCAGAGTACCGGTCTAGCCCAGTACTTC
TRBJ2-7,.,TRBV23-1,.,CASSQSHPPWAYEQYF,TGCGCCAGCAGTCAATCGCATCCCCCATGGGCCTACGAGCAGTACTTC
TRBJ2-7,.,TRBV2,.,CASSAWLTATYEQYF,TGTGCCAGCAGTGCGTGGCTGACTGCGACCTACGAGCAGTACTTC
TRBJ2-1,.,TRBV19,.,CASSLVFAYNEQFF,TGTGCCAGTAGTCTCGTATTTGCCTACAATGAGCAGTTCTTC
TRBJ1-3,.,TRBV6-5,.,CASSMTDSGNTIYF,TGTGCCAGCAGTATGACGGATTCTGGAAACACCATATATTTT
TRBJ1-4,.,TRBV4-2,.,CASSQDFDSRNEKLFF,TGTGCCAGCAGCCAAGATTTCGACAGTAGAAATGAAAAACTGTTTTTT
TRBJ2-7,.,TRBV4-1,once,CASSPRGGRSYEQYF,TGCGCCAGCAGCCCTCGAGGGGGGCGCTCTTACGAGCAGTACTTC
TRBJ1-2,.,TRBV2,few,CASSPEGRGYTF,TGTGCCAGCAGCCCCGAAGGGAGAGGCTACACCTTC
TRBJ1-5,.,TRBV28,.,CASSNTDSRAQHF,TGTGCCAGCAGTAACACGGACAGCAGGGCCCAGCATTTT
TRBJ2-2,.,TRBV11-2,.,CASSLALNTGELFF,TGTGCCAGCAGCTTAGCGCTGAACACCGGGGAGCTGTTTTTT
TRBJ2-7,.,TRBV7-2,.,CASSSLLENEQYF,TGTGCCAGCAGCTCCCTCCTTGAGAACGAGCAGTACTTC
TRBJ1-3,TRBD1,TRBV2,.,CASSLQGGLVGNTIYF,TGTGCCAGCAGTCTACAGGGGGGGCTCGTCGGAAACACCATATATTTT
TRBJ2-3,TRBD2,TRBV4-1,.,CASSQEGLAGGDTQYF,TGCGCCAGCAGCCAAGAGGGGCTAGCGGGAGGAGATACGCAGTATTTT
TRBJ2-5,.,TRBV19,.,CASSIEGRVETQYF,TGTGCCAGTAGTATAGAGGGCAGGGTGGAGACCCAGTACTTC
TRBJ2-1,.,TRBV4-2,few,CASSQANEQFF,TGTGCCAGCAGCCAAGCCAATGAGCAGTTCTTC
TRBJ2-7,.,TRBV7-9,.,CASSLSIDSYEQYF,TGTGCCAGCAGCTTAAGTATCGACTCCTACGAGCAGTACTTC
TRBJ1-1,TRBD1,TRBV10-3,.,CAIRRQGEAFF,TGTGCCATCAGACGACAGGGTGAAGCTTTCTTT
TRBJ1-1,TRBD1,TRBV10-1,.,CASSESGTGTSNTEAFF,TGCGCCAGCAGTGAGTCCGGGACAGGGACTTCGAACACTGAAGCTTTCTTT
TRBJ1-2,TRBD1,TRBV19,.,CASSLSRGTLNYGYTF,TGTGCCAGTAGCCTGAGCAGGGGGACTCTTAACTATGGCTACACCTTC
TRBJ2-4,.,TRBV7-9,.,CASSSFGAGDIQYF,TGTGCCAGCAGCTCTTTTGGGGCAGGGGACATTCAGTACTTC